The text below deals with one T cell receptor beta chain. These data come from a study of blood T cell repertoires in COVID-19. Across the study: The United States, Italy and Spain supplied acute and convalescent COVID-19 samples. Sources were T cells, B-cell-depleted T cells, or PBMCs; the material itself was cDNA or gDNA.

Germline V gene sequence: CDR1 KGHSH, CDR2 LQKENI. With 3 bases clipped from V and 5 bases from J, the junction kept 6 bases outside the gene matches. The CDR3 length is 15 residues. In the original workflow: Reference gene primer amplification gave estimated nucleated cell counts. Produced via immunoSEQ multiplex PCR; TCRdb's table is partial and in-frame only. That table gives V, J and clone size, and the DNA gave D and trimming. In the table there are around 160,000 clones, 85% of which are singletons. The sample taken for sequencing was peripheral blood. The V gene is TRBV18, the J gene TRBJ2-7; TRBD2 agrees at 11 bases. The receptor comes from a middle-aged woman with active or convalescent COVID-19. CDR3 in amino acids: CASSPGSGRADEQYF. The DNA for the CDR3 is TGTGCCAGCTCACCCGGTAGCGGGAGGGCGGACGAGCAGTACTTC.